Listed here are 22 T cell receptor beta chains from one sample, sequenced in a study of cytomegalovirus exposure and HLA in healthy donors. In the PCR, 60 Vbeta and 13 Jbeta primers were used. Some clones are missing from TCRdb's copy, which holds only in-frame ones; the method was immunoSEQ multiplex PCR. The sample has tens of thousands of clones, around 66% seen once. Sequencing was performed on PBMCs. These receptors were collected from a male donor in good health and CMV-seropositive.

This clone was detected a few times. V usage is TRBV7-2 and J usage is TRBJ2-7, with 10 positions matching TRBD1. The trim removed 1 base at V and 1 base at J, leaving 4 bases unmatched. The CDR3 contains 16 residues. CDR1 is SGHTA and CDR2 is FQGNSA in the germline V gene. CDR3 in DNA: TGTGCCAGCAGCTTAGAGACAGGGGGCGCTTCCTACGAGCAGTACTTC. Its protein is CASSLETGGASYEQYF.

This chain joins TRBV6-4 and TRBJ2-5, with TRBD2 identical over 14 bases. CDR1 MRHNA and CDR2 SNTAGT come from the germline V gene. The trim removed 5 bases at V and 4 bases at J, leaving 3 bases unmatched. The CDR3 runs 15 residues. CDR3: CASSRLAGGGETQYF. For the CDR3, the DNA is TGTGCCAGCAGTCGACTAGCGGGAGGGGGAGAGACCCAGTACTTC.

This clone was counted a few times. This rearrangement joins TRBV4-1 to TRBJ2-7; D perhaps matches TRBD2 (6 bases). The CDR3 length is 15 residues. V dropped 1 base and J dropped 1 base, with 11 bases sitting between them. Germline V gives CDR1 MGHRA, CDR2 YSYEKL. The CDR3 region is CASSQGRGESYEQYF. The CDR3 coding sequence is TGCGCCAGCAGCCAAGGGAGGGGAGAATCCTACGAGCAGTACTTC.

This chain connects TRBV7-9 to TRBJ1-4, with D hard to call. This CDR3 region has 13 residues. CDR1 is SEHNR, CDR2 FQNEAQ, per germline (reference sequence). V lost 3 bases, J lost 5 bases, and 7 bases lay in between. The CDR3 nucleotides are TGTGCCAGCAGCTTTGCAGTGAATGAAAAACTGTTTTTT. Translation gives CASSFAVNEKLFF.

The gene calls are TRBV4-1 and TRBJ1-1, with a weak D call TRBD1 (5 bases). CDR1 MGHRA and CDR2 YSYEKL come from the germline V gene. The CDR3 has 15 amino acids. V dropped 4 bases and J dropped 2 bases, with 14 bases sitting between them. The CDR3 nucleotides read TGCGCCAGCAGCCCCGAGGGGAGGGCTAACACTGAAGCTTTCTTT. Protein: CASSPEGRANTEAFF.

This clone has only a few counts. V is TRBV30 and J is TRBJ2-7; unclear D gene. The germline gives CDR1 GTSNPN, CDR2 SVGIG (reference sequence). This CDR3 contains 13 residues. Deletions cut 3 bases from V and 3 bases from J, with 12 bases between. The CDR3 here is CAWSVVVNYEQYF. CDR3 DNA sequence: TGTGCCTGGAGCGTTGTAGTGAACTACGAGCAGTACTTC.

The chain has TRBV6-1 and TRBJ1-4, with D tentatively TRBD1 (6 bases). This CDR3 comprises 16 residues. V shed 0 bases and J shed 8 bases, with 16 bases lying between them. Germline CDR1 reads MNHNS; CDR2 reads SASEGT. CDR3 loop: CASSEASGTRGEKLFF. In DNA, the CDR3 is TGTGCCAGCAGTGAAGCCTCCGGGACAAGAGGCGAAAAACTGTTTTTT.

The chain combines TRBV5-1 with TRBJ1-3; possible D gene TRBD1, 6 bases. CDR3 length equals 14 residues. In germline, CDR1 is SGHRS, CDR2 YFSETQ. Trimming stripped 6 bases from V and 0 bases from J, with 10 bases between. The CDR3 reads CASTTGSSGNTIYF. The CDR3 region has the DNA TGCGCCAGCACCACAGGGAGCTCTGGAAACACCATATATTTT.

Worth noting for this clone: Sequence at one end of the junction differs from germline and may be a read error. The genes are TRBV7-2 and TRBJ1-6, with 10 bases fitting TRBD1. Looked up from germline, CDR1 is SGHTA and CDR2 is FQGNSA. This CDR3 is built from 17 residues. CDR3 nucleotide sequence: TGTGCCAGCACCAGGGGGACAGGGGACCGGGGGAGGACACCCCTTCACTTT. Translation gives CASTRGTGDRGRTPLHF.

This chain joins TRBV10-1 and TRBJ2-7; D may be TRBD1 (6 bases). The CDR3 totals 16 residues. Trimming stripped 3 bases from V and 2 bases from J, with 17 bases between. The germline V gene has CDR1 WNHNN and CDR2 SYGVQD (reference sequence). The CDR3 nucleotides read TGCGCCAGCAGTGATTATCGGGACACCTTAACCTACGAGCAGTACTTC. Its protein product is CASSDYRDTLTYEQYF.

The chain joins TRBV11-3 to TRBJ2-1; 12 nucleotides agree with TRBD2. V shed 5 bases and J 7 bases; nucleotides not matched to a gene: 3. CDR1 is SGHNT, CDR2 YENEEA, per germline. The CDR3 is 14 amino acids. In DNA form, the CDR3 reads TGTGCCAGCAGCCTCGGGACTAGCGGGAATGAGCAGTTCTTC. Its protein is CASSLGTSGNEQFF.

The chain has TRBV15 and TRBJ2-1; possible D gene TRBD1, 7 bases. Trimming stripped 3 bases from V and 8 bases from J, with 14 bases between. The CDR3 is 14 residues long. CDR1 and CDR2 (germline): LNHNV, YYDKDF (reference sequence). CDR3 coding DNA: TGTGCCACCAGCAGGGACTACAGGGGCGATGAGCAGTTCTTC. It yields the protein CATSRDYRGDEQFF.

This chain connects TRBV6-6 to TRBJ2-4; a possible D gene is TRBD1 (5 bases). The CDR3 extends over 15 amino acids. Germline CDR1 MNHNY, CDR2 SVGAGI (reference sequence). Between the trimmed V and J ends, which lost 3 bases and 4 bases, there was a span of 13 bases. The CDR3 here is CASSYVQVTKNIQYF. DNA for the CDR3: TGTGCCAGCAGTTATGTACAGGTGACAAAAAACATTCAGTACTTC.

The rearrangement uses TRBV27 and TRBJ2-5; D is unresolved. Trimming took 6 bases from V and 1 from J, leaving 6 bases between them. CDR3 size: 12 residues. The germline CDR1 and CDR2 sequences are MNHEY and SMNVEV (reference sequence). Written as DNA, the CDR3 is TGTGCCAGCAGGGGCCTCCAAGAGACCCAGTACTTC. It specifies CASRGLQETQYF.

CDR3 protein: CASGDRGNTGELFF. As DNA, the CDR3 is TGTGCCAGCGGAGACAGGGGGAACACCGGGGAGCTGTTTTTT. The chain carries TRBV2 and TRBJ2-2; 8 bases align to TRBD1. The CDR3 runs 14 residues. Germline lookup yields CDR1 SNHLY and CDR2 FYNNEI. The V and J ends lost 8 bases and 1 base, in that order; junction bases with no gene match: 3.

V usage is TRBV11-2 and J usage is TRBJ1-2, with 7 nucleotides matching TRBD1. Germline assignment: CDR1 SGHAT and CDR2 FQNNGV. There are 15 residues in the CDR3. Trimming cost V 6 bases and J 6 bases; bases outside gene matches: 13. DNA for the CDR3: TGTGCCAGCAGTTTTACCGGGACAGAGCCAAATGGCTACACCTTC. This encodes CASSFTGTEPNGYTF.

This clone was observed a few times. This sequence joins TRBV4-1 and TRBJ2-1, with 13 positions matching TRBD2. V lost 4 bases and J lost 2; bases outside the gene matches: 5. Germline lookup yields CDR1 MGHRA and CDR2 YSYEKL. This CDR3 comprises 17 residues. The CDR3 bases are TGCGCCAGCAGCCGGGGGGGACTAGCGGGAACCTACAATGAGCAGTTCTTC. Protein sequence: CASSRGGLAGTYNEQFF.

V gene TRBV19 combines with J gene TRBJ1-5; TRBD1 agrees at 9 bases. CDR1 is LNHDA, CDR2 SQIVND, per germline (reference sequence). After removal of 4 bases from V and 0 bases from J, the junction contained 7 bases not matched to a gene. The CDR3 is made up of 17 amino acids. In DNA form, the CDR3 reads TGTGCCAGTAGTACCCGGGCGGGACAGGGTAGCAATCAGCCCCAGCATTTT. Its protein product is CASSTRAGQGSNQPQHF. The complete variable domain, with remaining parts taken from reference TRBV19 and TRBJ1-5, reads DGGITQSPKYLFRKEGQNVTLSCEQNLNHDAMYWYRQDPGQGLRLIYYSQIVNDFQKGDIAEGYSVSREKKESFPLTVTSAQKNPTAFYLCASSTRAGQGSNQPQHFGDGTRLSIL.

V usage is TRBV7-9 and J usage is TRBJ2-7, with 9 positions matching TRBD1. CDR1 and CDR2 from the germline V gene are SEHNR and FQNEAQ (reference sequence). The CDR3 is made up of 15 amino acids. J lost 5 bases, V lost 1 base, and 6 bases had no gene match. The CDR3 DNA sequence: TGTGCCAGCAGCTTAGAGGAACAGGGGGCCCACGAGCAGTACTTC. Encoded protein: CASSLEEQGAHEQYF.

This clone was counted between two and nine times. This sample also contains other DNA sequences that code for the same CDR3. The chain's CDR3 is CASSIPLGQGGNQPQHF. DNA of the CDR3: TGTGCCAGTAGTATTCCCCTCGGACAGGGTGGCAATCAGCCCCAGCATTTT. The chain links TRBV19 to TRBJ1-5; 8 nucleotides align to TRBD1. The germline CDR1 and CDR2 sequences are LNHDA and SQIVND (reference sequence). The J segment lost 2 bases and the V segment lost 3 bases, leaving 9 bases of the junction unmatched. The CDR3 has 17 amino acids.

The chain is built from TRBV11-2 and TRBJ2-7; TRBD1 agrees at 8 bases. The trim removed 5 bases at V and 2 bases at J, leaving 8 bases unmatched. The CDR3 runs to 15 residues. Germline lookup yields CDR1 SGHAT and CDR2 FQNNGV. The CDR3 here is CASSPLSTGAYEQYF. In nucleotides, the CDR3 is TGTGCCAGCAGCCCTCTTTCGACAGGGGCCTACGAGCAGTACTTC.

The chain links TRBV7-2 to TRBJ1-5, with TRBD1 identical over 7 bases. The J segment lost 5 bases and the V segment lost 4 bases, leaving 2 bases of the junction unmatched. Germline V gene data show CDR1 as SGHTA and CDR2 as FQGNSA. This CDR3 region has 13 residues. The DNA for the CDR3 is TGTGCCAGCAGCTCCGACAGGGATCAGCCCCAGCATTTT. It codes for CASSSDRDQPQHF.